A single T cell receptor beta chain is shown here with its context. Its antigen is unknown. The data are from a study of cytomegalovirus exposure and HLA in healthy donors. Study-wide points: Associated with cytomegalovirus, according to the listing, were some 150 TCR beta chains. Presence/absence analyses assumed roughly uniform sequencing depth across donors. Among the CMV-associated chains, a few were confirmed in vitro as specific for CMV antigens. There were several of the most significant clusters that appeared linked to common viral pathogens in a later analysis.

CDR1 is SGHKS and CDR2 is YYEKEE in the germline V gene (reference sequence). Trimming took 1 base from V and 0 from J, leaving 7 bases between them. The CDR3 contains 14 residues. In the PCR, 60 Vbeta and 13 Jbeta primers were used. The data were produced by immunoSEQ multiplex PCR, yet TCRdb's version contains in-frame clones alone and is incomplete. The table gives roughly 190,000 clones; the top ten clones make up 0.7% to 1% of it. The V call is TRBV5-5, the J call TRBJ1-1; D not resolved. This TCR came from a woman aged 18-29 years in good health and CMV-seropositive. The sample consisted of PBMCs. In DNA form, the CDR3 reads TGTGCCAGCAGCTTGTGGCGGATGAACACTGAAGCTTTCTTT. Translating it yields CASSLWRMNTEAFF.